Sequencing of this T cell receptor (beta chain) was carried out in a study of shared clonotypes between healthy human individuals. Data came from immunoSEQ multiplex PCR; TCRdb stores just in-frame clones and leaves some out. The profile shows hundreds of thousands of clones, around 72% of them singletons. The split of CD4+ cells yielded CD45RA+ naive and CD45RA-negative memory subsets. Regarding the study as a whole: Some naive CD4 clonotypes, 4% to 6%, turned up in common across four donors. Generation of non-shared clonotypes was less probable than generation of clonotypes shared by all four donors. Depth of sequencing was expected to influence donor clonotype sharing.

With respect to this clone: Its target is not known.

The J segment lost 6 bases and the V segment lost 2 bases, leaving 9 bases of the junction unmatched. The CDR3 length is 16 residues. Germline lookup yields CDR1 SGHTA and CDR2 FQGNSA. The clonotype was recovered from a woman in her 30s in good health. The chain uses TRBV7-2 and TRBJ2-2; 7 bases are shared with TRBD2. The sample comprised memory CD4+ T cells sorted from blood. Specified subset: CD45RA-negative fraction. CDR3 DNA sequence: TGTGCCAGCAGCTTACGCGCGGGAGTGCGCCCCGGGGAGCTGTTTTTT. It yields the protein CASSLRAGVRPGELFF.